This T cell receptor beta chain was documented in a study of T cell responses to AZD1222 COVID-19 vaccine. Study details: Second-dose schedules of about 4 or about 12 weeks were combined.

Trimming cost V 2 bases and J 6 bases; bases outside gene matches: 1. Germline V gene lookup returns CDR1 MDHEN and CDR2 SYDVKM. This CDR3 is 14 amino acids long. Study outcomes and limitations: Every sample of the repertoires postdated the peak T cell response. Only a handful of AZD1222 recipients tested seropositive at baseline. Most donors were white British and more were female, and clonal diversity was possibly underestimated.

The repertoire was sequenced with immunoSEQ multiplex PCR; TCRdb's copy has only in-frame clones and lacks some. The sample has 92,000 or so clones, 90% seen once; the top ten hold approximately 27%. As to this clone: Its matching antigen is unknown.

The specimen comprised peripheral blood, sampled on day 0 of AZD1222 vaccination. This clonotype was obtained from an adult in good health. V and J are TRBV28 and TRBJ1-6, with 7 positions matching TRBD1. The CDR3 region is CASSLGTANSPLHF. CDR3 coding DNA: TGTGCCAGCAGTTTAGGGACAGCTAATTCACCCCTCCACTTT.